The 19 T cell receptor beta chains given below trace back to one sample, sequenced in a study of spatial heterogeneity in lung cancer. In TCRdb, the 5' RACE reads were re-called with MiXCR into one record per CDR3 protein. The sample lists under 25,000 distinct CDR3 sequences, approximately 9.1% seen once, with 36% in the top ten. Time point specified: blood at routine non-recurrence follow-up after resection. The material was PBMCs, obtained at follow-up. The receptors were sampled from a female donor with early-stage non-small cell lung cancer.

This clonotype was detected many times. The chain couples TRBV5-5 to TRBJ2-7, with D uncertain. Germline V gives CDR1 SGHKS, CDR2 YYEKEE (reference sequence). Trimming removed 0 bases from V and 8 bases from J, with 12 bases in between. This CDR3 contains 13 residues. CDR3 loop: CASSLDGGPKQYF. The CDR3 coding sequence is TGTGCCAGCAGCTTGGACGGTGGGCCGAAGCAGTACTTC.

This clonotype was counted ten times or more. The V and J genes are TRBV6-6 and TRBJ1-5; D unclear. Trimming took 5 bases from V and 6 from J, leaving 11 bases between them. CDR3 length equals 13 residues. CDR1 is MNHNY and CDR2 is SVGAGI in the germline V gene (reference sequence). The chain's CDR3 is CASSVDEFQPQHF. Written as DNA, the CDR3 is TGTGCCAGCAGTGTAGACGAATTTCAGCCCCAGCATTTT.

This clonotype was picked up many times. This CDR3 is CASSHRIRDRESTNEKLFF. The DNA for the CDR3 is TGCGCCAGCAGCCACCGAATCCGGGACAGGGAATCTACTAATGAAAAACTGTTTTTT. The chain employs TRBV4-3 and TRBJ1-4; TRBD1 agrees at 9 bases. Germline V lookup: CDR1 LGHNA, CDR2 YSLEER. This CDR3 has 19 amino acids. V was clipped by 3 bases and J by 2 bases; unmatched bases: 13.

Ten or more counts support this clonotype. This chain connects TRBV29-1 to TRBJ2-3; D unclear. Germline CDR1 SQVTM, CDR2 ANQGSEA. CDR3 length equals 11 residues. Trimming stripped 3 bases from V and 1 base from J, with 2 bases between. The chain's CDR3 is CSVEGTDTQYF. CDR3 in DNA: TGCAGCGTTGAGGGCACAGATACGCAGTATTTT.

There are many counts of this clonotype. The chain links TRBV23-1 to TRBJ2-7; possibly TRBD1 for D (5 bases). TRBV23-1 is reported as an ORF; its role is uncertain. Trimming took 0 bases from V and 0 from J, leaving 15 bases between them. The CDR3 totals 17 residues. The CDR3 loop reads CASSQSGQIGSSYEQYF. The DNA for the CDR3 is TGCGCCAGCAGTCAATCGGGGCAGATCGGATCCTCCTACGAGCAGTACTTC.

The chain joins TRBV5-1 to TRBJ1-2, with D unresolved. The germline V and J ends were trimmed by 1 base and 2 bases, with 9 bases remaining between them. Germline V gene data show CDR1 as SGHRS and CDR2 as YFSETQ. CDR3 size: 14 residues. CDR3 region: CASSLSLANYGYTF. The CDR3 DNA follows: TGCGCCAGCAGCTTGAGTCTTGCCAACTATGGCTACACCTTC.

This clonotype was seen at least ten times. The chain combines TRBV24-1 with TRBJ2-3; 12 bases map to TRBD2. The J segment lost 7 bases and the V segment lost 4 bases, leaving 11 bases of the junction unmatched. This CDR3 has 17 residues. Germline lookup yields CDR1 KGHDR and CDR2 SFDVKD. The CDR3 DNA reads as TGTGCCACCAGTGAGGGTCAGACTAGCGGGAGAATCTATACGCAGTATTTT. It yields the protein CATSEGQTSGRIYTQYF.

This clonotype showed up many times. The gene calls are TRBV9 and TRBJ1-5; 7 bases fit TRBD1. The V gene's germline CDR1 is SGDLS and CDR2 YYNGEE. J was trimmed by 8 bases and V by 1 base; bases with no gene match: 6. This CDR3 is built from 14 residues. The CDR3 region has the DNA TGTGCCAGCAGCGTACAGGGGGTAGGAGAGCCCCAGCATTTT. It yields the protein CASSVQGVGEPQHF.

This clonotype was detected ten times or more. The chain links TRBV27 to TRBJ1-5; 9 nucleotides match TRBD1. The ends lost 5 bases at V and 4 bases at J; junction bases unmatched: 12. Germline V gene lookup returns CDR1 MNHEY and CDR2 SMNVEV (reference sequence). This CDR3 region has 17 residues. The CDR3 coding sequence is TGTGCCAGCAGTCCTCCGGGACAGGGTTTTAGAAATCAGCCCCAGCATTTT. Translated, it gives CASSPPGQGFRNQPQHF.

This chain connects TRBV2 to TRBJ2-5; TRBD2 matches at 8 bases. Germline-derived CDR1 and CDR2 are SNHLY and FYNNEI. CDR3 length: 14 amino acids. The ends lost 8 bases at V and 5 bases at J; junction bases unmatched: 10. The CDR3 DNA reads as TGTGCCAGCCTCAGGAGCGGGAGTAGTGAGACCCAGTACTTC. Protein product: CASLRSGSSETQYF.

Only a few counts were recorded for this clonotype. The V call is TRBV19, the J call TRBJ2-3, with a possible D match to TRBD1 (6 bases). Trimming removed 6 bases at V and 2 bases at J, with 15 bases between. CDR3 length: 15 residues. Germline V gene sequence: CDR1 LNHDA, CDR2 SQIVND (reference sequence). The CDR3 bases are TGTGCCAGTAGAGCCCCCAGGGGAAACACAGATACGCAGTATTTT. It is translated as CASRAPRGNTDTQYF.

The sample holds many counts of this clonotype. The gene calls are TRBV6-1 and TRBJ2-1; no definite D call. Per germline, CDR1 MNHNS and CDR2 SASEGT. Trimming removed 6 bases at V and 5 bases at J, with 8 bases between. This CDR3 is 12 amino acids long. In nucleotides, the CDR3 is TGTGCCAGCAGCCCCCGGAACAATGAGCAGTTCTTC. Translating it yields CASSPRNNEQFF.

The CDR3: CASSLDSYQETQYF. In DNA, the CDR3 is TGTGCCAGCAGCTTAGATTCGTACCAAGAGACCCAGTACTTC. The rearrangement joins TRBV11-2 to TRBJ2-5, with D uncertain. CDR1 and CDR2 (germline): SGHAT, FQNNGV. This CDR3 is 14 amino acids long. Trimming removed 0 bases from V and 0 bases from J, with 5 bases in between. The full variable domain, in which reference TRBV11-2 and TRBJ2-5 provide the parts outside the CDR3, is EAGVAQSPRYKIIEKRQSVAFWCNPISGHATLYWYQQILGQGPKLLIQFQNNGVVDDSQLPKDRFSAERLKGVDSTLKIQPAKLEDSAVYLCASSLDSYQETQYFGPGTRLLVL.

This clonotype is medium-sized in the sample. The rearrangement links TRBV5-5 to TRBJ2-2; D is ambiguous. Germline V gene data show CDR1 as SGHKS and CDR2 as YYEKEE (reference sequence). Trimming cost V 0 bases and J 0 bases, with 6 bases left between them. The CDR3 consists of 15 residues. CDR3 sequence: CASSLGHSNTGELFF. The CDR3 DNA reads as TGTGCCAGCAGCTTGGGACATTCGAACACCGGGGAGCTGTTTTTT.

This clonotype occurred many times. The rearrangement links TRBV18 to TRBJ2-7; maybe TRBD1 (5 bases). The germline CDR1 and CDR2 sequences are KGHSH and LQKENI. The CDR3 has 15 amino acids. Trimming pared 3 bases from V and 3 bases from J, leaving 15 bases between. CDR3 in DNA: TGTGCCAGCTCACCCAAGGGGTCGGGCCTCTACGAGCAGTACTTC. Its protein product is CASSPKGSGLYEQYF.

This clonotype has a count of ten or more. The V and J genes are TRBV16 and TRBJ1-5; TRBD1 is a possible D gene (5 bases). The CDR3 sequence is 15 residues long. Germline loops: CDR1 KGHSY, CDR2 FQNENV. The ends were cut back, 0 bases at V and 2 bases at J, with 8 bases in the middle. In nucleotides, the CDR3 is TGTGCCAGCAGCCAATCGGCCAGGGGCAATCAGCCCCAGCATTTT. Translating gives CASSQSARGNQPQHF.

The rearrangement joins TRBV4-1 to TRBJ1-1; a weak D match, TRBD1 (6 bases). Germline lookup yields CDR1 MGHRA and CDR2 YSYEKL. V dropped 3 bases and J dropped 4 bases, with 12 bases sitting between them. This CDR3 is built from 14 residues. The CDR3, as DNA: TGCGCCAGCAGCCAGACAGGTGGGAGCACTGAAGCTTTCTTT. Encoded protein: CASSQTGGSTEAFF.

The chain employs TRBV28 and TRBJ2-4; a weak D match, TRBD2 (6 bases). V was shortened by 4 bases and J by 3 bases, with 16 bases between the two germline ends. Germline CDR1 is MDHEN and CDR2 is SYDVKM. This CDR3 spans 16 amino acids. As DNA, the CDR3 is TGTGCCAGCAGTTCCCCTCCAGCGGGCAACAAAAACATTCAGTACTTC. Its protein product is CASSSPPAGNKNIQYF.

In its sample, this clonotype was seen many times. The V gene is TRBV2, the J gene TRBJ2-3; 9 positions agree with TRBD2. The V gene end was trimmed by 11 bases and the J gene end by 3 bases; junction bases not matched to a gene: 6. Germline CDR1 is SNHLY and CDR2 is FYNNEI. The length of the CDR3 is 13 residues. Here the CDR3 reads CASSGRLTDTQYF. For the CDR3, the DNA is TGTGCCTCAAGCGGGAGGTTGACAGATACGCAGTATTTT.